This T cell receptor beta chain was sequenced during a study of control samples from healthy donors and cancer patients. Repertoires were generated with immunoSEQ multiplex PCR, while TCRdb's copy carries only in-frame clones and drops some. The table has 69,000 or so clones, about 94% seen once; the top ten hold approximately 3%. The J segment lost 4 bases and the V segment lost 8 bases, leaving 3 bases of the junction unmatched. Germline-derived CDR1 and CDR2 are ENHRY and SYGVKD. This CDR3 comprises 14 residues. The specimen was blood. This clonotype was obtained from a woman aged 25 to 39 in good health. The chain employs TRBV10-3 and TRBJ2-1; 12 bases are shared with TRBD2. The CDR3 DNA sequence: TGTGCCATCGCGGGACTAGCGGGTTACAATGAGCAGTTCTTC. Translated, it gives CAIAGLAGYNEQFF.